One T cell receptor beta chain is described in this entry. Under the authors' procedure: Reference gene primers were amplified, and this amplification served to estimate nucleated cell counts. The method was immunoSEQ multiplex PCR; TCRdb's version includes in-frame clones alone and lacks a portion of them. V and J calls and clone size are copied from that table; D and trimming were computed from the DNA. Of approximately 170,000 clones in the sample, about 86% were seen once. The sample originates from a study of blood T cell repertoires in COVID-19. Across the study: Material from acute and convalescent COVID-19 was sourced from the United States, Italy and Spain. T cells, B-cell-depleted T cells, or PBMCs provided the cDNA or gDNA that served as material.

The CDR3 is 13 residues long. Germline CDR1 SGHNT, CDR2 YYREEE (reference sequence). V dropped 0 bases and J dropped 2 bases, with 5 bases sitting between them. The source of this sequence is a man in his sixties or seventies with active or convalescent COVID-19. The chain is built from TRBV5-4 and TRBJ2-5; D remains unclear. The sample consisted of peripheral blood. The CDR3 loop reads CASSLVQQETQYF. CDR3 nucleotide sequence: TGTGCCAGCAGCTTGGTCCAGCAAGAGACCCAGTACTTC.